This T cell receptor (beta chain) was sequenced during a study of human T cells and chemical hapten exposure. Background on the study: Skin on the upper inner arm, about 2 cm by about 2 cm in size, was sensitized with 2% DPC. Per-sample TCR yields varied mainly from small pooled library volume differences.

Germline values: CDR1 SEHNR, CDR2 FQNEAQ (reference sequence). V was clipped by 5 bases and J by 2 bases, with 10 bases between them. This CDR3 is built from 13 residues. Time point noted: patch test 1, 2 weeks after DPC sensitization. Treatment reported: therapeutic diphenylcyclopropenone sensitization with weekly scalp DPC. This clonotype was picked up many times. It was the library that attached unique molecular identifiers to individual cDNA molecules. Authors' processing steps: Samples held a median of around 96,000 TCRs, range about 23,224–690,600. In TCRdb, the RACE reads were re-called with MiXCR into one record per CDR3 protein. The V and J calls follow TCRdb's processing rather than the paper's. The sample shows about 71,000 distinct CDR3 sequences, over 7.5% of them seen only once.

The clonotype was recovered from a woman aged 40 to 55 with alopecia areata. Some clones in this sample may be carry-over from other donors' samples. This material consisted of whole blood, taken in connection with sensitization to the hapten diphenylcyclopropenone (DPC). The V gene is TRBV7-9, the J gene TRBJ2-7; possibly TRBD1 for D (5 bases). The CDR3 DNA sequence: TGTGCCAGCAGCCACACAGGTACCTACGAGCAGTACTTC. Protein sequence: CASSHTGTYEQYF.